The clone carrying this T cell receptor beta chain was picked up a small number of times. Its antigen is unknown. This specimen belongs to a study of cytotoxic CD8 clonotypes in ibrutinib-treated CLL. Study-wide background: Sequenced samples delivered averages of 200,000 to 300,000 productive templates and around 94,000 productive rearrangements.

V lost 3 bases and J 8 bases, leaving 8 bases between the germline ends. The V gene's germline CDR1 is SEHNR and CDR2 FQNEAQ (reference sequence). This CDR3 has 13 amino acids. General study points: Contraction or stability on treatment characterized the public clonotypes, which were uncommon.

Frozen-stored PBMCs produced roughly 2 micrograms of genomic DNA for TCR beta libraries. Sequenced by immunoSEQ multiplex PCR; TCRdb stores in-frame clones only, minus some. Of about 140,000 clones listed, around 84% are singletons. This sample comprised PBMCs, obtained after 36 months of ibrutinib treatment. The chain links TRBV7-9 to TRBJ1-6; D not resolved. This sequence was found in a human donor with chronic lymphocytic leukemia. The CDR3 sequence is CASSLLLYSPLHF. CDR3 DNA sequence: TGTGCCAGCAGCTTGCTTCTTTATTCACCCCTCCACTTT.